These 6 T cell receptor beta chains were all obtained from the same sample, sequenced in a study of regulatory T cells in long-lasting Graves disease. Construction of TCR beta libraries relied on iRepertoire HTBI primers and on Arm-PCR targeting CDR3 regions. Each CDR3 protein is one row after TCRdb ran MiXCR on the multiplex PCR reads. The sample includes 500,000 to 700,000 distinct CDR3 sequences, roughly 16% of them seen just once. The time point denotes: newly diagnosed GD, antithyroid drugs for less than 3 months. Construction of the TCR library relied on RNA isolated from PBMCs. The same sample was also used in a study of T cells in Graves' hyperthyroidism and ophthalmopathy.

The material was peripheral blood mononuclear cells (PBMCs), obtained at new diagnosis, from a patient treated with antithyroid drugs. Receptor source: a woman in her twenties or thirties with Graves disease.

This clonotype was found a few times. The V and J genes are TRBV6-5 and TRBJ1-2; D may be TRBD1 (6 bases). The CDR3 covers 14 residues. Between the trimmed V and J ends, which lost 2 bases and 4 bases, there was a span of 11 bases. Germline assignment: CDR1 MNHEY and CDR2 SVGAGI. The CDR3 DNA reads as TGTGCCAGCAGTTACCTTGAGACAGGCTATGGCTACACCTTC. Translated: CASSYLETGYGYTF.

This clonotype was observed at least ten times. This chain links TRBV11-2 with TRBJ1-6, with unresolved D. Trimming took 4 bases from V and 12 from J, leaving 10 bases between them. The CDR3 consists of 12 residues. CDR1 and CDR2 from the germline V gene are SGHAT and FQNNGV. The CDR3 protein is CASSYPRGPLHF. The CDR3 nucleotides read TGTGCCAGCAGCTACCCCCGGGGACCCCTCCACTTT.

This clonotype was found many times. The V gene is TRBV12-3 or TRBV12-4, the J gene TRBJ2-1; D is uncertain. This CDR3 contains 12 residues. The ends were cut back, 5 bases at V and 9 bases at J, with 11 bases in the middle. DNA for the CDR3: TGTGCCAGCAGTCTTGGTATGGCTGAGCAGTTCTTC. The encoded protein is CASSLGMAEQFF.

This chain uses TRBV20-1 with TRBJ2-5; the D is unclear. V lost 3 bases and J 5 bases, leaving 13 bases between the germline ends. CDR3 length: 13 residues. CDR1 and CDR2 (germline): DFQATT, SNEGSKA (reference sequence). The CDR3 spells CSASTAIMETQYF. Written as DNA, the CDR3 is TGCAGTGCTAGTACCGCTATCATGGAGACCCAGTACTTC.

V gene TRBV4-1 combines with J gene TRBJ2-2, with 9 bases fitting TRBD1. This CDR3 has 15 residues. The V segment lost 4 bases and the J segment 7 bases; nucleotides outside the gene matches: 7. Germline CDR1 MGHRA, CDR2 YSYEKL. The DNA of the CDR3 is TGCGCCAGCAGCCCTCCGGGACAGGGTATCGGGGAGCTGTTTTTT. Residues: CASSPPGQGIGELFF.

Notes on this clonotype: Given a much more abundant clone one base away, this may be a read error. This chain links TRBV7-2 with TRBJ2-5; no firm D call. CDR1 is SGHTA and CDR2 is FQGNSA in the germline V gene. Trimming took off 8 bases at V and 2 bases at J, with 21 bases between the two ends. The CDR3 length is 16 residues. CDR3 DNA sequence: TGTGCCAGCGGCCCCGGATCCTCGCCAGTACAAGAGACCCAGTACTTC. This sequence encodes CASGPGSSPVQETQYF.